This TCR beta chain was sequenced for a study of post-analysis software for immune sequencing data. For the study at large: Clinical courses comprised relapsing-remitting, secondary progressive and progressive-relapsing multiple sclerosis. Whole-study findings and limits: For normalized Chao1 diversity, multiple sclerosis patients scored significantly lower than controls did. In patients, about 5 TRBV segments were more frequent than in controls, with TRBV5-6, TRBV5-1 and TRBV20-1 among them. Samples from a shared batch, those prepared together, strongly co-clustered by F measure.

The CDR3 is made up of 15 amino acids. Germline loops: CDR1 ENHRY, CDR2 SYGVKD. Trimming removed 3 bases at V and 0 bases at J, with 9 bases between. A few counts support this clonotype. As yet, its antigen is unknown. TCR beta cDNA libraries included unique molecular identifiers. The T cell input of roughly 0.9 to 10 million gave about 500,000 cDNA molecules. TCRdb re-analysed the PCR reads in MiXCR, keeping a single row per CDR3 protein. Of 550,000 to 700,000 distinct CDR3 sequences detected, roughly 47% appear once; the ten largest clones hold under 2%. This TCR was recovered from a girl aged 5 to 17 with multiple sclerosis. The rearrangement joins TRBV10-3 to TRBJ2-1; D is undetermined. The sample comprised blood. The CDR3: CAISDVESSYNEQFF. The CDR3 coding sequence is TGTGCCATCAGTGATGTCGAGAGCTCCTACAATGAGCAGTTCTTC.